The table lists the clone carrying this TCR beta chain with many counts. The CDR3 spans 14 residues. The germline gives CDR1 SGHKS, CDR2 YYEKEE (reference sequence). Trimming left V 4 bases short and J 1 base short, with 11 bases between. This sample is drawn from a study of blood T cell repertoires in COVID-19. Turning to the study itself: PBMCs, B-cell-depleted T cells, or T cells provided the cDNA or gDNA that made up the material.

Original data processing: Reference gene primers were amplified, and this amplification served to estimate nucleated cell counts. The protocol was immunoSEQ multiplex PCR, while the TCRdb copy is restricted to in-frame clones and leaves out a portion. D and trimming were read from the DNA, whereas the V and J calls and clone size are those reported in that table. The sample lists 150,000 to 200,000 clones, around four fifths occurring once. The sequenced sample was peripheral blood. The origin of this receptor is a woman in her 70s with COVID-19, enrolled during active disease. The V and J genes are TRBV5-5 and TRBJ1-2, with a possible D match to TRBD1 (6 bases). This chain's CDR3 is CASSGTWLNYGYTF. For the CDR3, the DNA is TGTGCCAGCAGCGGGACATGGCTTAACTATGGCTACACCTTC.